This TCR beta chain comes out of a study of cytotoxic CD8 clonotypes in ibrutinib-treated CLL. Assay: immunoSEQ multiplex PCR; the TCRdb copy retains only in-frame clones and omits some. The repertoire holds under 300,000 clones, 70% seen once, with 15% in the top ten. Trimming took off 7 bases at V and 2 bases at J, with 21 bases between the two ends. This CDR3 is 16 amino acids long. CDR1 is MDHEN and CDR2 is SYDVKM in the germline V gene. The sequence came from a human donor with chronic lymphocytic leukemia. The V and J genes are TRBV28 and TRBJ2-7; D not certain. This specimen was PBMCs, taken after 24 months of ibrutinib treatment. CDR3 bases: TGTGCCAGCACCCCAGGCGGAGTCACTACCACCTACGAGCAGTACTTC. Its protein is CASTPGGVTTTYEQYF.